The rows below give T cell receptor beta chains drawn from one sample of a study of shared clonotypes between healthy human individuals. Sequencing used immunoSEQ multiplex PCR; TCRdb keeps in-frame clones, though not all of them. The repertoire has approximately 640,000 clones, about 78% of them found once; the top ten carry about 2%. The sequenced material came from memory CD4+ T cells sorted from blood. Receptor source: a woman younger than 45 in good health. Both conserved end residues are part of each CDR3. The order of the fields is J gene, clone size, D gene, V gene, CDR3 DNA, CDR3 protein. D genes are given only for firm matches. Clone size is not always given. Where it is, it says once, few, many or a class for expanded clones.

>TRBJ1-5|.|TRBD1|TRBV27
TGTGCCAGCAGTCCTCTTCGGACAGGACCCAATCAGCCCCAGCATTTT
CASSPLRTGPNQPQHF
>TRBJ1-1|.|.|TRBV2
TGTGCCAGCAGTGGGGGCAGGGCTACTGAAGCTTTCTTT
CASSGGRATEAFF
>TRBJ2-1|.|.|TRBV5-3
TGTGCCAGAAGCTCGGACGTTTCCAATGAGCAGTTCTTC
CARSSDVSNEQFF
>TRBJ2-7|.|.|TRBV7-9
TGTGCCAGCAGCTGGCCCTTGGGAGCACGATCGGGTGAGCAGTACTTC
CASSWPLGARSGEQYF
>TRBJ1-2|.|.|TRBV4-1
TGCGCCAGCAGCCAGAGGGACTTTCACTTCTTC
CASSQRDFHFF
>TRBJ2-1|.|.|TRBV7-2
TGTGCCAGCAGCTTAGGAGGGCGAGATGAGCAGTTCTTC
CASSLGGRDEQFF
>TRBJ1-5|.|TRBD1|TRBV19
TGTGCCACCTCACCCACGACAGGGACTGGGCAGCCCCAGCATTTT
CATSPTTGTGQPQHF
>TRBJ2-3|few|.|TRBV5-4
TGTGCCAGCAGCTCTCCGACTAGTCGAACAGATACGCAGTATTTT
CASSSPTSRTDTQYF
>TRBJ2-7|once|.|TRBV7-2
TGTGCCAGCAGCTTTAGATATGGAAACGAGCAGTACTTC
CASSFRYGNEQYF
>TRBJ2-5|.|TRBD2|TRBV10-3
TGTGCCATCAGTGAGTTCCTAGCGGGAGGCCAAGAGACCCAGTACTTC
CAISEFLAGGQETQYF
>TRBJ1-4|.|.|TRBV30
TGTGCCTGGAGTGTAGGGTCGGCAGGCGGGTATGAAAAACTGTTTTTT
CAWSVGSAGGYEKLFF
>TRBJ2-7|.|TRBD2|TRBV27
TGTGCCAGCAGAAATGGACTAGTCTTTAACGAGCAGTACTTC
CASRNGLVFNEQYF
>TRBJ2-1|.|TRBD2|TRBV7-2
TGTGCCAGCAGCCCACTAGCGGGAAATGAGAATGAGCAGTTCTTC
CASSPLAGNENEQFF
>TRBJ2-2|.|TRBD2|TRBV11-2
TGTGCCAGCAGCCCGGGACTAACCGTCGGGGAGCTGTTTTTT
CASSPGLTVGELFF
>TRBJ1-2|.|.|TRBV27
TGTGCCAGCTCAACCAACCAGGGTGTAGGAGGCTACACCTTC
CASSTNQGVGGYTF
>TRBJ1-5|many|.|TRBV7-9
TGTGCCAGCAGCTTAGGAGGGGAGTATGGACAGCCCCAGCATTTT
CASSLGGEYGQPQHF
>TRBJ2-7|once|.|TRBV6-5
TGTGCCAGCAGCTCTCAATACGAGCAGTACTTC
CASSSQYEQYF
>TRBJ1-4|few|.|TRBV27
TGTGCCAGCAGGGCAGGGAACGTTAATGAAAAACTGTTTTTT
CASRAGNVNEKLFF
>TRBJ2-1|many|.|TRBV5-1
TGCGCCAGCAGCTTGGATCGGGTTGACTACAATGAGCAGTTCTTC
CASSLDRVDYNEQFF
>TRBJ2-5|.|.|TRBV7-7
TGTGCCAGCAGCTTTGGACCGAGGGCAGAGACCCAGTACTTC
CASSFGPRAETQYF
>TRBJ1-3|.|.|TRBV5-1
TGCGCCAGCAGCTGGATTGCAGGGGAAGGAAACACCATATATTTT
CASSWIAGEGNTIYF
>TRBJ1-2|.|.|TRBV28
TGTGCCAGCAGACAAGGCCACAACTATGGCTACACCTTC
CASRQGHNYGYTF
>TRBJ1-2|.|.|TRBV5-5
TGTGCCAGCAGCACGGCATGGGAAGGGAGTGGTGGCTACACCTTC
CASSTAWEGSGGYTF
>TRBJ2-3|.|TRBD2|TRBV19
TGTGCCAGTAGTACTAGCGGGAGCCCCCCAGATACGCAGTATTTT
CASSTSGSPPDTQYF
>TRBJ2-7|.|TRBD1|TRBV19
TGTGCCAGTAGTACGGACAGGGACTACGAGCAGTACTTC
CASSTDRDYEQYF
>TRBJ1-3|many|.|TRBV6-6
TGTGCCAGCAGTCCGACGGGTGGAAACACCATATATTTT
CASSPTGGNTIYF
>TRBJ2-7|.|.|TRBV11-1
TGTGCCAGCAGCCCCGCCGGTAGGGACGAGCAGTACTTC
CASSPAGRDEQYF
>TRBJ1-1|.|.|TRBV28
TGTGCCAGCAGTTTATCTAGGAAGAGCACTGAAGCTTTCTTT
CASSLSRKSTEAFF
>TRBJ2-3|.|.|TRBV28
TGTGCCAGCAGTTCCCCAGGGCGGGTCACAGATACGCAGTATTTT
CASSSPGRVTDTQYF
>TRBJ2-3|.|TRBD2|TRBV6-4
TGTGCCAGCACCCATAGCGGGAGAGATAAATGGGATACGCAGTATTTT
CASTHSGRDKWDTQYF
>TRBJ1-1|.|.|TRBV5-4
TGTGCCAGCAGCGTAAACAGGGTAGGCACTGAAGCTTTCTTT
CASSVNRVGTEAFF
>TRBJ1-1|once|TRBD1|TRBV2
TGTGCCAGCAGTTCACAGGGGACGAACACTGAAGCTTTCTTT
CASSSQGTNTEAFF
>TRBJ2-1|.|TRBD1|TRBV28
TGTGCCAGCAGTTTATCCGGGACAGGGGTTTACAATGAGCAGTTCTTC
CASSLSGTGVYNEQFF
>TRBJ2-1|.|.|TRBV7-6
TGTGCCAGCAGCTTTGGCGGGATCTACAATGAGCAGTTCTTC
CASSFGGIYNEQFF
>TRBJ2-7|.|.|TRBV6-1
TGTGCCAGCAGTGCAGCGGAGCAGTACGAGCAGTACTTC
CASSAAEQYEQYF
>TRBJ2-2|.|.|TRBV27
TGTGCCAGCGGTGACCTAGCCGAGAACACCGGGGAGCTGTTTTTT
CASGDLAENTGELFF
>TRBJ2-7|.|TRBD1|TRBV5-8
TGTGCCAGCAGTCCCGGGACAGGCCTCTCCTACGAGCAGTACTTC
CASSPGTGLSYEQYF
>TRBJ1-5|.|.|TRBV2
TGTGCCAGCAGTAAGGACGGGGATCAGCCCCAGCATTTT
CASSKDGDQPQHF
>TRBJ2-7|.|.|TRBV28
TGTGCCAGCAGTCATGGGACACCCGTCCCCTACGAGCAGTACTTC
CASSHGTPVPYEQYF
>TRBJ1-1|once|.|TRBV6-6
TGTGCCAGCAGTTCGGGGACGGGAACTGAAGCTTTCTTT
CASSSGTGTEAFF
>TRBJ2-5|.|.|TRBV5-4
TGTGCCAGCAGCCTGCCGGGCAGAACGCAAGAGACCCAGTACTTC
CASSLPGRTQETQYF
>TRBJ1-5|.|TRBD1|TRBV19
TGTGCCAGCTCGGACAGGGTAGATCAGCCCCAGCATTTT
CASSDRVDQPQHF
>TRBJ2-2|.|.|TRBV20-1
TGCAGTGCCACGCACACCGGGGAGCTGTTTTTT
CSATHTGELFF
>TRBJ2-7|.|TRBD1|TRBV5-1
TGCGCCAGCAGCTTGGGGGACAGGGACCTCCACGAGCAGTACTTC
CASSLGDRDLHEQYF
>TRBJ1-3|.|TRBD1|TRBV28
TGTGCCAGCATTCGGCAGGGGGCCTTCTCTGGAAACACCATATATTTT
CASIRQGAFSGNTIYF
>TRBJ2-1|.|TRBD2|TRBV11-2
TGTGCCAGCAGCGTTTCCGGGAGGACTAGCATAAATGAGCAGTTCTTC
CASSVSGRTSINEQFF
>TRBJ2-5|.|.|TRBV28
TGTGCCAGCAGAGGTCCACGGGAGACCCAGTACTTC
CASRGPRETQYF
>TRBJ2-1|.|TRBD1|TRBV2
TGTGCCAGCAGTGTACAGGGGATTAGCTACAATGAGCAGTTCTTC
CASSVQGISYNEQFF
>TRBJ2-1|once|TRBD2|TRBV5-1
TGCGCCAGCAGCTTGGTAGCGGGAGGCCGAGGCAATGAGCAGTTCTTC
CASSLVAGGRGNEQFF
>TRBJ1-5|few|.|TRBV2
TGTGCCAGCAGGGTGGGCGACACAGGCAATCAGCCCCAGCATTTT
CASRVGDTGNQPQHF
>TRBJ1-2|.|TRBD1|TRBV6-6
TGTGCCAGCAGATCCGCACAGGGGGACAATATCTATGGCTACACCTTC
CASRSAQGDNIYGYTF
>TRBJ2-7|.|.|TRBV10-3
TGTGCCATCAGTGAGGGTACAGGGCAACCCTACGAGCAGTACTTC
CAISEGTGQPYEQYF
>TRBJ2-7|.|TRBD2|TRBV4-1
TGCGCCAGCAGCCAAGGGACTAGCTTATCCTACGAGCAGTACTTC
CASSQGTSLSYEQYF
>TRBJ2-1|.|TRBD2|TRBV5-4
TGTGCCAGCAGCCTCAGCGGGAGGGCTTCCTACAATGAGCAGTTCTTC
CASSLSGRASYNEQFF
>TRBJ1-5|.|TRBD1|TRBV19
TGTGCCAGCGGGGCCAGGGGGAATGGCAATCAGCCCCAGCATTTT
CASGARGNGNQPQHF
>TRBJ1-1|.|.|TRBV28
TGTGCCAGCAGTTTTATTTACGGAGCAGACACTGAAGCTTTCTTT
CASSFIYGADTEAFF
>TRBJ1-2|.|.|TRBV7-3
TGTGCCAGCAGCCCCCAGAAGGACTATGGCTACACCTTC
CASSPQKDYGYTF
>TRBJ2-1|.|.|TRBV2
TGTGCCAGCAGTCGCGAGGGGTTCAATGAGCAGTTCTTC
CASSREGFNEQFF
>TRBJ2-6|.|TRBD1|TRBV4-1
TGCGCCAGCAGCCCGGGGAGGGGACAGGGGCCAACGGGGGCCAACGTCCTGACTTTC
CASSPGRGQGPTGANVLTF
>TRBJ1-5|.|.|TRBV5-1
TGCGCCAGCAGCTTGGGGGACGATCAGCCCCAGCATTTT
CASSLGDDQPQHF